The clone carrying this TCR beta chain was detected ten times or more. Its specificity is unknown. Coverage ceases 3 residues before the CDR3 finishes, and the germline J gene fills in the end. TCRdb keeps only in-frame clones here, not all; method: immunoSEQ multiplex PCR. The specimen has roughly 70,000 clones, none found just once. The data were obtained in a study of T cell clonality in common variable immunodeficiency. Regarding the study as a whole: Fewer TCRbeta clones were shared among CVID subjects than controls. Authors noted CVID clonality's cause needs subpopulation repertoire sequencing.

Caucasian heritage predominated among both patients and controls. The CDR3 runs 16 residues. The germline V gene has CDR1 SNHLY and CDR2 FYNNEI. With 6 bases clipped from V and 6 bases from J, the junction kept 8 bases outside the gene matches. The sequence was collected from a person aged 18 to 75 in good health. The sample consisted of peripheral blood mononuclear cells. The J gene is TRBJ1-6, the V gene TRBV2; TRBD1 matches 10 bases. The part of the CDR3 DNA that was read is TGTGCCAGCAGAGAGGGGACAGGGGCCGGTAATTCACCC. This encodes CASREGTGAGNSP. The whole CDR3 region reads CASREGTGAGNSPLHF. Drawing the rest from reference TRBV2 and TRBJ1-6, the complete variable domain is EPEVTQTPSHQVTQMGQEVILRCVPISNHLYFYWYRQILGQKVEFLVSFYNNEISEKSEIFDDQFSVERPDGSNFTLKIRSTKLEDSAMYFCASREGTGAGNSPLHFGNGTRLTVT.